This passage covers 17 T cell receptor delta chains from one sample sequenced in a study of γδ T cells in repeated Plasmodium falciparum infection. TCRdb made new clone calls on the multiplex PCR reads using CATT. The table lists 40,000 to 55,000 delta-chain clones, roughly 2% of them singletons. Flow sorting of PBMC yielded separate Vgamma9/Vdelta2+ and Vdelta2-negative gammadelta T cell populations for bulk repertoire analysis. The sequencing sample was made of gamma-delta T cells from blood. The origin of the receptors is a pool of human donors (malaria-infected and uninfected, not separated).

This clone has only a few counts. A far more abundant clone sits one base away, making this likely a read error. Other DNA sequences from this sample encode an identical CDR3 as well. CDR3 coding DNA: TGTGCCTGTGAGCCCATGGGGGAATTAGATAAACTCATCTTT. It codes for CACEPMGELDKLIF. The rearrangement links TRDV2 to TRDJ1; TRDD3 aligns across 7 bases. TCRdb carries no J gene annotation; the J gene was assigned here by matching the DNA with germline. Germline lookup yields CDR1 GEAIGNYY and CDR2 EKD. The V gene end was trimmed by 4 bases and the J gene end by 5 bases; junction bases not matched to a gene: 9. The CDR3 is 14 residues long.

In this sample, this clone turned up a few times. A far larger clone lies a single base away; this is likely a read error. Different DNA sequences within this sample yield the same CDR3. The rearrangement uses TRDV1 and TRDJ1, with TRDD3 identical over 10 bases. The J gene comes from matching the DNA to germline here; TCRdb lacks it. The CDR3 contains 22 residues. V lost 2 bases to trimming and J lost 5 bases; unmatched junction nucleotides: 26. Looked up from germline, CDR1 is TSWWSYY and CDR2 is QGS. CDR3 DNA: TGTGCTCTTGGGGAAGGGCTCAGGATTTTGTCACTGGGGGATTGTGGGACTGATAAACTCATCTTT. Protein product: CALGEGLRILSLGDCGTDKLIF.

There are a few counts of this clone. The translation of this DNA and the TCRdb protein of a much larger clone differ at residue 4, probably owing to a read error; the protein shown here is translated from the DNA. This chain links TRDV1 with TRDJ1, with 7 bases aligning to TRDD3. The J gene is absent in TCRdb and was assigned here via DNA matching to germline. This CDR3 is built from 24 residues. Germline V gives CDR1 TSWWSYY, CDR2 QGS. The CDR3 DNA sequence: TGTGCTCTTGAGGAACTCACTCCACTTCCACCCCGTTGGGGGTGGGGGAACGGTTATATGGGACTCATCTTT. Protein product: CALEELTPLPPRWGWGNGYMGLIF.

This clone showed up many times. The protein in TCRdb stems from a much larger clone and differs at residue 15 from this DNA's translation, likely a read error; here the protein is translated from the DNA. This chain connects TRDV1 to TRDJ2; possible D gene TRDD3, 8 bases. V lost 4 bases to trimming and J lost 0 bases, with 33 bases between them. CDR1 TSWWSYY and CDR2 QGS come from the germline V gene. The CDR3 length is 23 residues. The CDR3 sequence: CALGAMAFLHFTGGLALTAQLFF. CDR3 nucleotide sequence: TGTGCTCTTGGGGCGATGGCCTTCCTCCATTTCACTGGGGGTCTCGCTTTGACAGCACAACTCTTCTTT.

This clone showed up just a few times. The TCRdb protein, from a much larger clone, departs from this DNA's translation at residue 17, likely by read error; the protein shown derives from the DNA. The rearrangement uses TRDV2 and TRDJ1; 7 bases align to TRDD3. TCRdb does not report a J gene; here it was assigned by matching the DNA to germline references. The CDR3 has 21 residues. Germline V gene sequence: CDR1 GEAIGNYY, CDR2 EKD. DNA for the CDR3: TGTGCCTGTGACAAACTGCGTGGGGGAAACGCATCTACCCTGTACACCAATAAACTCATCTTT. This sequence encodes CACDKLRGGNASTLYTNKLIF.

In its sample, this clone was seen many times. A far larger clone is only one base removed, so a read error is likely. Other DNA sequences in this sample translate to the same CDR3. The V and J genes are TRDV1 and TRDJ1, with 7 bases matching TRDD3. The CDR3 spans 24 residues. Germline V gene data show CDR1 as TSWWSYY and CDR2 as QGS. For the CDR3, the DNA is TGTGCCCTTGGGGAACTCACTCCACTTCCACCCCGTTGGGGGTGGGGGAACGGTTATATGGGACTCATCTTT. Its protein is CALGELTPLPPRWGWGNGYMGLIF.

Comments on this clone: The translation of this DNA and the TCRdb protein of a much larger clone differ at residue 14, probably owing to a read error; the protein shown here is translated from the DNA. The V gene is TRDV1, the J gene TRDJ1; 7 nucleotides agree with TRDD3. TCRdb leaves out the J gene; it was filled in here by matching the DNA to germline. This CDR3 has 25 residues. Losses at the gene ends were 2 bases for V and 0 bases for J; bases not matched to a gene: 33. The V gene's germline CDR1 is TSWWSYY and CDR2 QGS. CDR3 nucleotides: TGTGCTCTTGGGGAATCACACTTCTTCTTCCCCTCCTTTCCGGGGGATTCGGGTTACACCGATAAACTCATCTTT. Amino acids: CALGESHFFFPSFPGDSGYTDKLIF.

This clone was seen repeatedly, ten times or more. Just one base apart from a much larger clone, this may be a read error. This chain links TRDV1 with TRDJ1, with D unclear. Matching the DNA to germline supplied the J gene, which TCRdb does not give. Germline CDR1 is TSWWSYY and CDR2 is QGS. The CDR3 is made up of 17 amino acids. Trimming took off 2 bases at V and 0 bases at J, with 16 bases between the two ends. The CDR3 DNA follows: TGTGCTCTTGGGGAAATCTGGCGTTCAGTGTACACCGATAAACTCATCTTT. As protein: CALGEIWRSVYTDKLIF.

Concerning this clone itself: TCRdb's entry gives the protein of a much larger clone, which mismatches this DNA's translation at residue 5, likely from a read error; the protein reported here is translated from the DNA. The chain couples TRDV1 to TRDJ1; the match to TRDD3 covers 12 bases. Germline matching of the DNA provided the J gene here, since TCRdb leaves it blank. There are 21 residues in the CDR3. After removal of 3 bases from V and 3 bases from J, the junction contained 20 bases not matched to a gene. The germline CDR1 and CDR2 sequences are TSWWSYY and QGS. CDR3 nucleotides: TGTGCTCTTGGGGACCCACGGGCCTTCTTTTATTACTGGGGGATACCCGATAAACTCATCTTT. Its translation is CALGDPRAFFYYWGIPDKLIF.

This clone was seen a few times. This likely stems from a read error, as it lies one base from a far larger clone. The sample contains more than one DNA sequence encoding this CDR3. The chain combines TRDV1 with TRDJ1; 12 bases are shared with TRDD3. This CDR3 is 20 amino acids long. CDR1 and CDR2 (germline): TSWWSYY, QGS. The CDR3 here is CALGERGTGLGDTYTDKLIF. CDR3 DNA: TGTGCTCTTGGGGAAAGAGGTACTGGACTGGGGGATACATACACCGATAAGCTCATCTTT.

A note on this clone: This likely came from a read error, as a far larger clone is one base away. In the same sample, other DNA sequences code for this CDR3. The chain joins TRDV1 to TRDJ1; 13 positions agree with TRDD3. The J gene, missing from TCRdb, was assigned here through DNA to germline matching. CDR1 is TSWWSYY, CDR2 QGS, per germline. The CDR3 has 26 residues. The CDR3 region is CALGAGFQVYYEFYWGIRGGTDKLIF. For the CDR3, the DNA is TGTGCTCTCGGGGCAGGGTTTCAGGTCTACTACGAATTTTACTGGGGGATACGCGGGGGCACCGATAAACTCATCTTT.

This clone was seen a few times. Since a far larger clone is one base different, this is likely a read error. Other nucleotide sequences from this sample produce the same CDR3. J is TRDJ1 and V is TRDV2; TRDD3 agrees at 8 bases. The J gene comes from matching the DNA to germline here; TCRdb lacks it. The V gene's germline CDR1 is GEAIGNYY and CDR2 EKD. The CDR3 has 17 residues. The trim removed 3 bases at V and 2 bases at J, leaving 13 bases unmatched. DNA of the CDR3: TGTGCCTGTGACCCCGTACTGGGGGTCCCGTATACCGATAAACTCATCTTT. This sequence encodes CACDPVLGVPYTDKLIF.

A word on this clone: A read error is likely here: a far larger clone is one base away. Other nucleotide sequences from this sample produce the same CDR3. The chain couples TRDV3 to TRDJ1; tentatively, D is TRDD2 (5 bases). The germline V gene has CDR1 TVYSNPD and CDR2 GDNSRS (reference sequence). CDR3 length equals 17 residues. Trimming took off 4 bases at V and 0 bases at J, with 24 bases between the two ends. Here the CDR3 DNA reads TGTGCCTCTACTTCTTCCCGACTTCACACCCACACCGATAAACTCATCTTT. It translates to CASTSSRLHTHTDKLIF.

Worth noting for this clone: TCRdb's protein, taken from a much larger clone, differs from this DNA's translation at residue 21, likely owing to a read error; the protein displayed comes from the DNA. Called V gene: TRDV1; the J gene was not called; the D call in the table, TRDD3, was not verified against the DNA. The CDR3 consists of 23 residues. Germline V CDR1 and CDR2: TSWWSYY, QGS. The CDR3 region is CALGEPPYAFLRWGGDHTDKHIF. The CDR3 DNA is TGTGCTCTTGGGGAACCACCCTACGCCTTCCTACGCTGGGGGGGTGACCACACCGATAAACACATCTTT.

Of note for this clone: A read error is likely here: a far larger clone is one base away. The sample carries other DNA sequences with the same CDR3. The V and J genes are TRDV1 and TRDJ1, with TRDD3 identical over 7 bases. Here the J gene was assigned by germline matching of the DNA, as TCRdb has none. The length of the CDR3 is 22 residues. Germline CDR1 reads TSWWSYY; CDR2 reads QGS. Trimming cost V 0 bases and J 0 bases; bases outside gene matches: 22. CDR3 region: CALGELPPYLTTGALYTDKLIF. The CDR3 DNA is TGTGCTCTTGGGGAACTCCCCCCCTACTTGACCACTGGGGCCTTGTACACCGATAAACTCATCTTT.

This clone was observed many times. The protein TCRdb gives is from a much larger clone and does not agree with this DNA's translation at residue 9, likely a read error; the protein shown here comes from the DNA. This chain links TRDV2 with TRDJ1; 7 bases are shared with TRDD3. Germline CDR1 and CDR2: GEAIGNYY and EKD. The CDR3 length is 15 residues. The ends lost 4 bases at V and 1 base at J; junction bases unmatched: 8. Here the CDR3 DNA reads TGTGCCTGTGATTCACTGGGGATGAGCACCGATAAACTCATCTTT. Its translation is CACDSLGMSTDKLIF.

The sample holds a few counts of this clone. The TCRdb protein comes from a much larger clone and disagrees with this DNA's translation at residue 11, likely due to a read error; the protein given here is derived from the DNA. The V and J genes are TRDV1 and TRDJ1; TRDD3 agrees at 8 bases. The J gene, absent from TCRdb, was called here by matching the DNA to germline. Germline V gene sequence: CDR1 TSWWSYY, CDR2 QGS. Germline trimming cut 1 base from V and 0 bases from J; bases unmatched to any gene: 7. CDR3 length: 17 amino acids. The CDR3 DNA reads as TGTGCTCTTGGGGAACCCTCCTGGGGGACTCACACCGATAAACTCATCTTT. Encoded protein: CALGEPSWGTHTDKLIF.